The present T cell receptor (beta chain) was sequenced within a study of glioma-infiltrating T cells after dendritic cell vaccination. Study information: Patients received three intradermal dendritic cell vaccine injections at biweekly intervals.

The method was immunoSEQ multiplex PCR; TCRdb's version includes in-frame clones alone and lacks a portion of them. The data show roughly 80,000 clones, 87% seen once. Turning to this clone: The antigen is undetermined.

Overall study results and limits: Higher TCR clonality did not directly relate to longer survival.

Time point described: after dendritic cell vaccination, including at tumor progression/relapse. Blood PBMC samples: pre-vaccination, two weeks post third vaccination, and at tumor progression. There are 14 residues in the CDR3. Trimming removed 6 bases from V and 6 bases from J; junction bases left unmatched: 5. Germline V gene lookup returns CDR1 MNHNS and CDR2 SASEGT. The chain joins TRBV6-1 to TRBJ1-4, with 9 bases that match TRBD1. Sequenced material: blood, taken after dendritic cell vaccination. The clonotype was recovered from a human donor with glioblastoma. In DNA form, the CDR3 reads TGTGCCAGCAGCCTTACAGGGGGCCATGAAAAACTGTTTTTT. Its protein product is CASSLTGGHEKLFF.